This note documents a single T cell receptor (beta chain) sequence. As yet, its antigen is unknown. TCRdb called the 5' RACE reads again in MiXCR, with one record for every CDR3 protein. The table records some 400,000 distinct CDR3 sequences, 6.2% of them present only once. The data are from a study of T cells after yellow fever vaccination. The study's findings and limits: Within FACS-sorted repertoires, abundant clonotypes contaminating from the bulk population could be present. Most clones from primary vaccination were detected again post-booster (96% CD4, around 88% CD8). The appearance of a small share of clonotypes in both CD4 and CD8 compartments was observed.

The TCR sequence derives from a man aged 25 to 40 who received the YFV17D yellow fever vaccine. The source was PBMCs, collected 5 days after the yellow fever booster vaccination.

CDR3 amino acids: CSARDATSGSMYEQYF. CDR3 DNA: TGCAGTGCTAGAGACGCCACTAGCGGGAGTATGTACGAGCAGTACTTC. The chain is built from TRBV20-1 and TRBJ2-7, with 11 bases matching TRBD2. Germline V CDR1 and CDR2: DFQATT, SNEGSKA (reference sequence). The length of the CDR3 is 16 residues. J lost 4 bases, V lost 0 bases, and 8 bases had no gene match.